This entry features one T cell receptor beta chain sequence. This sample stems from a study of OX40 agonist ivuxolimab in advanced cancers. About the research overall: Aged roughly 23 to 85 with a mean of about 63 years, they were more than 80% male.

The protocol was immunoSEQ multiplex PCR, while the TCRdb copy is restricted to in-frame clones and leaves out a portion. This table has about 77,000 clones, around 87% appearing once. Blood sampling was done at baseline, cycle 4 day 1, and cycle 7 day 1. The CDR3 covers 17 residues. Germline assignment: CDR1 MDHEN and CDR2 SYDVKM. V lost 4 bases and J lost 8; bases outside the gene matches: 16. This TCR was recovered from an adult with an advanced solid tumor such as melanoma, head and neck, liver or kidney cancer. The V and J genes are TRBV28 and TRBJ2-3; 9 nucleotides match TRBD2. This material consisted of CD4+ or CD8+ T cells sorted from blood, taken in a trial of the OX40 agonist ivuxolimab. The CDR3 spells CASSSPSGASFLGTQYF. The CDR3 DNA reads TGTGCCAGCAGTTCTCCTAGCGGGGCCTCCTTTCTTGGTACGCAGTATTTT.